These T cell receptor beta chains were read from a single sample in a study of T cells in Graves' hyperthyroidism and ophthalmopathy. TCRdb itself ran the multiplex PCR reads through MiXCR, one entry per CDR3 protein. The sample carries some 510,000 distinct CDR3 sequences, about 20% recorded once. Material for sequencing was blood. These receptors were taken from a man between 18 and 29 years old with Graves' hyperthyroidism. The CDR3 runs from the conserved cysteine through the conserved F or W. A D gene is named only where the DNA matches it firmly. A row's size may be missing; if present it is once, few, many or a size class.

abundance	v_gene	j_gene	d_gene	CDR3aa	CDR3nt
NA	TRBV28	TRBJ1-2	NA	CASSMRSDVVYTF	TGTGCCAGCAGTATGCGATCAGATGTCGTCTACACCTTC
many	TRBV28	TRBJ1-2	NA	CASSLWRPDYGYTF	TGTGCCAGCAGTTTATGGCGCCCCGACTATGGCTACACCTTC
many	TRBV5-1	TRBJ1-2	NA	CASSLFSGHSDYGYTF	TGCGCCAGCAGCTTGTTCTCCGGTCATAGTGACTATGGCTACACCTTC
few	TRBV12-3/TRBV12-4	TRBJ1-5	NA	CASSFRPGSTSRPQHF	TGTGCCAGCAGTTTTCGCCCAGGGTCGACTTCTCGGCCCCAGCATTTT
NA	TRBV7-8	TRBJ2-4	NA	CASSLSPPRAVAKNIQYF	TGTGCCAGCAGCTTAAGCCCCCCCCGGGCCGTAGCCAAAAACATTCAGTACTTC
few	TRBV4-1	TRBJ1-2	NA	CASSQGRGGRLYGYTF	TGCGCCAGCAGCCAGGGACGTGGTGGCCGCCTCTATGGCTACACCTTC
NA	TRBV20-1	TRBJ1-2	NA	CSAPEQLLDGYTF	TGCAGTGCACCGGAGCAGTTGTTAGATGGCTACACCTTC
many	TRBV2	TRBJ1-2	NA	CASSEIRPNYGYTF	TGTGCCAGCAGTGAAATCAGGCCTAACTATGGCTACACCTTC
many	TRBV29-1	TRBJ2-5	TRBD2	CSAKGGAGETQYF	TGCAGCGCCAAGGGAGGGGCGGGAGAGACCCAGTACTTC
many	TRBV4-1	TRBJ1-5	NA	CASSRILNLQPQHF	TGCGCCAGCAGCCGTATCCTAAATCTACAGCCCCAGCATTTT
NA	TRBV10-3	TRBJ2-7	TRBD1	CAISDPTLQGQGYEQYF	TGTGCCATCAGTGACCCCACCTTGCAGGGACAGGGCTACGAGCAGTACTTC
few	TRBV5-1	TRBJ1-1	NA	CASSQDTGGNTEAFF	TGCGCCAGCAGTCAAGATACCGGGGGGAACACTGAAGCTTTCTTT
many	TRBV28	TRBJ1-3	NA	CASSRPLVGPGNTIYF	TGTGCCAGCAGTCGGCCCCTGGTGGGGCCTGGAAACACCATATATTTT
NA	TRBV10-3	TRBJ1-1	NA	CAIRAGINTEAFF	TGTGCCATCAGGGCCGGAATAAACACTGAAGCTTTCTTT
many	TRBV19	TRBJ2-7	NA	CASSIGSGSGSSYEQYF	TGTGCCAGTAGTATTGGTTCGGGGAGCGGAAGCTCCTACGAGCAGTACTTC
many	TRBV29-1	TRBJ2-2	NA	CSVLTPGGPKLFF	TGCAGCGTGCTAACGCCAGGCGGACCCAAGCTGTTTTTT
NA	TRBV28	TRBJ1-3	NA	CASSLERNTIYF	TGTGCCAGCAGCCTCGAGAGAAACACCATATATTTT
NA	TRBV9	TRBJ1-2	NA	CASSVGSAGANYGYAF	TGTGCCAGCAGCGTGGGCTCGGCCGGGGCTAACTATGGCTACGCCTTC
many	TRBV12-3/TRBV12-4	TRBJ1-5	NA	CASSPGVHSNQPQHF	TGTGCCAGCTCCCCGGGGGTCCATAGCAATCAGCCCCAGCATTTT
many	TRBV7-9	TRBJ2-7	NA	CASSLRSGSHEQYF	TGTGCCAGCAGCTTAAGGTCAGGGTCCCACGAGCAGTACTTC
many	TRBV6-5	TRBJ2-3	NA	CASSYSADPDTQYF	TGTGCCAGCAGTTACTCGGCGGATCCAGATACGCAGTATTTT
many	TRBV20-1	TRBJ1-5	NA	CSARVRSNQPQHF	TGCAGTGCTAGAGTGAGAAGCAATCAGCCCCAGCATTTT
few	TRBV30	TRBJ2-5	TRBD2	CAWSVGRGKETQYF	TGTGCCTGGAGTGTAGGGCGGGGGAAAGAGACCCAGTACTTC
many	TRBV28	TRBJ2-7	TRBD1	CASSYLPDRGGYEQYF	TGTGCCAGCAGCTACCTCCCGGACAGGGGGGGCTACGAGCAGTACTTC
many	TRBV20-1	TRBJ1-1	TRBD1	CSARETGGLLVNTEAFF	TGCAGTGCTAGAGAGACAGGGGGCTTATTAGTGAACACTGAAGCTTTCTTT
few	TRBV30	TRBJ2-2	TRBD1	CAWSPRDRAKSGELFF	TGTGCCTGGAGTCCCCGGGACAGGGCAAAATCCGGGGAGCTGTTTTTT
many	TRBV9	TRBJ1-2	TRBD1	CASSVGDRARGYTF	TGTGCCAGCAGCGTAGGAGACAGGGCGAGAGGCTACACCTTC
NA	TRBV30	TRBJ1-5	NA	CAWSVPGQRNQPQHF	TGTGCCTGGAGTGTACCGGGCCAACGGAATCAGCCCCAGCATTTT
many	TRBV11-1	TRBJ2-7	NA	CASSHRSERCF	TGTGCCAGCAGCCATCGCAGCGAGCGGTGCTTC
NA	TRBV5-5	TRBJ2-5	TRBD2	CASSPGLARGGTQYF	TGTGCCAGCAGTCCAGGACTAGCCCGAGGGGGGACCCAGTACTTC
NA	TRBV9	TRBJ2-5	TRBD2	CASSVAAGGRSQETQYF	TGTGCCAGCAGCGTAGCGGCGGGGGGTCGGTCACAAGAGACCCAGTACTTC
many	TRBV9	TRBJ1-1	NA	CASSDPLTDSQNTEAFF	TGTGCCAGCAGCGACCCCCTAACCGACAGCCAGAACACTGAAGCTTTCTTT
few	TRBV30	TRBJ2-2	TRBD1	CAWGTGTGASGGELFF	TGTGCCTGGGGTACAGGGACAGGGGCCTCAGGGGGGGAGCTGTTTTTT
many	TRBV12-3/TRBV12-4	TRBJ1-1	NA	CASSLGAGVRGPNTEAFF	TGTGCCAGCAGTTTAGGGGCGGGGGTGAGAGGACCGAACACTGAAGCTTTCTTT
few	TRBV11-2	TRBJ2-1	NA	CASSLRGSSYNEQFF	TGTGCCAGCAGCTTAAGGGGAAGCTCCTACAATGAGCAGTTCTTC
many	TRBV5-1	TRBJ2-2	NA	CASSLVLNTGELFF	TGTGCCAGCAGTCTTGTCCTGAACACCGGGGAGCTGTTTTTT
NA	TRBV4-1	TRBJ2-7	TRBD2	CASSQGTSGTEQYF	TGCGCCAGCAGCCAAGGGACTAGCGGGACCGAGCAGTACTTC
NA	TRBV12-3/TRBV12-4	TRBJ2-7	TRBD1	CASSRAGTGGYEQYF	TGTGCCAGCAGTCGTGCGGGGACAGGGGGTTACGAGCAGTACTTC
NA	TRBV29-1	TRBJ1-1	NA	CSADQGTEAFF	TGCAGCGCCGACCAGGGGACTGAAGCTTTCTTT
many	TRBV28	TRBJ1-5	NA	CASRPGQVAQPQHF	TGTGCCAGCAGGCCCGGGCAGGTCGCTCAGCCCCAGCATTTT
few	TRBV12-3/TRBV12-4	TRBJ2-5	NA	CASTPAGWETQYF	TGTGCCAGCACCCCCGCGGGTTGGGAGACCCAGTACTTC
few	TRBV4-2	TRBJ1-2	TRBD1	CASSQEGARGGGYTF	TGTGCCAGCAGCCAAGAAGGAGCCAGGGGGGGTGGCTACACCTTC
many	TRBV12-3/TRBV12-4	TRBJ2-7	NA	CASRLDSYEQYF	TGTGCCAGCAGGTTGGACAGTTACGAGCAGTACTTC
many	TRBV28	TRBJ1-2	NA	CASSLSGGPGGYTF	TGTGCCAGCAGTTTATCGGGGGGGCCGGGAGGCTACACCTTC
many	TRBV12-3/TRBV12-4	TRBJ1-5	TRBD1	CASSLAGQRQPQHF	TGTGCCAGCAGTTTAGCGGGACAGCGTCAGCCCCAGCATTTT
many	TRBV7-8	TRBJ1-3	NA	CASSLQGSGNTIYF	TGTGCCAGCAGTTTACAGGGATCAGGAAACACCATATATTTT
few	TRBV27	TRBJ1-6	NA	CASSFTSSYNSPLHF	TGTGCCAGCAGTTTCACGAGCTCCTATAATTCACCCCTCCACTTT
many	TRBV5-1	TRBJ1-1	TRBD1	CASSLSGTGGTEAFF	TGTGCCAGCAGTCTAAGTGGGACAGGGGGGACTGAAGCTTTCTTT